Presented here are 29 T cell receptor beta chains from one specimen sequenced in a study of blood T cell repertoires in COVID-19. The assay was immunoSEQ multiplex PCR, and TCRdb's table has in-frame clones only and misses some. The sample carries 60,000 to 75,000 clones, around 83% recorded once. Sequencing was carried out using peripheral blood. The receptors were sampled from a human donor in a cohort sampled during active COVID-19.

The chain joins TRBV25-1 to TRBJ2-5; D unclear. Germline lookup yields CDR1 MGHDK and CDR2 SYGVNS. Deletions cut 3 bases from V and 5 bases from J, with 10 bases between. The CDR3 runs to 13 residues. This CDR3 is CASSDPPRETQYF. DNA for the CDR3: TGTGCCAGCAGTGACCCTCCCAGGGAGACCCAGTACTTC.

The V gene is TRBV27, the J gene TRBJ1-2; TRBD1 agrees at 8 bases. The CDR3 length is 14 residues. Looked up from germline, CDR1 is MNHEY and CDR2 is SMNVEV (reference sequence). V shed 2 bases, J shed 7 bases, and the junction held 6 bases outside the gene matches. The CDR3: CASSLQGAWGGYTF. The DNA of the CDR3 is TGTGCCAGCAGTTTACAGGGGGCGTGGGGTGGCTACACCTTC.

This chain joins TRBV6-5 and TRBJ1-5; D is possibly TRBD1 (5 bases). Trimming removed 4 bases at V and 5 bases at J, with 15 bases between. The CDR3 is 15 residues long. CDR1 is MNHEY, CDR2 SVGAGI, per germline. The CDR3 coding sequence is TGTGCCAGCAGTTCGCCAGGGAAAGGGGATCAGCCCCAGCATTTT. Its protein is CASSSPGKGDQPQHF.

This clone was observed a handful of times. Written as DNA, the CDR3 is TGTGCCAGCAGCTGCGTCCGGGACAGCTACGAGCAGTACGTC. Its protein product is CASSCVRDSYEQYV. The chain is built from TRBV5-4 and TRBJ2-7; 7 bases match TRBD1. V shed 3 bases and J 3 bases; nucleotides not matched to a gene: 6. Germline V gene data show CDR1 as SGHNT and CDR2 as YYREEE (reference sequence). CDR3 length: 14 amino acids.

The chain recombines TRBV5-6 with TRBJ1-2; no reliable D call. Germline CDR1 SGHDT, CDR2 YYEEEE. V gave up 6 bases and J gave up 4 bases, with 13 bases separating them. The CDR3 contains 13 residues. CDR3 protein: CASTRTSGYGYTF. DNA of the CDR3: TGTGCCAGCACCCGGACGAGCGGCTATGGCTACACCTTC.

This CDR3 reads CAISMDTANYGYTF. In DNA form, the CDR3 reads TGTGCCATCAGTATGGACACGGCTAACTATGGCTACACCTTC. The V and J genes are TRBV10-3 and TRBJ1-2; TRBD1 might be the D (5 bases). CDR3 length equals 14 residues. Per germline, CDR1 ENHRY and CDR2 SYGVKD. The V and J ends lost 5 bases and 0 bases respectively, with 10 bases between them.

By share of the sample, this clone is medium-sized. J is TRBJ2-5 and V is TRBV4-1; D not certain. Trimming removed 0 bases at V and 2 bases at J, with 7 bases between. Germline CDR1 is MGHRA and CDR2 is YSYEKL. The CDR3 has 14 amino acids. The CDR3 loop reads CASSQETGQETQYF. The CDR3 nucleotides are TGCGCCAGCAGCCAAGAGACGGGTCAAGAGACCCAGTACTTC.

The chain couples TRBV5-1 to TRBJ2-2, with TRBD2 matching over 7 bases. The germline gives CDR1 SGHRS, CDR2 YFSETQ. The CDR3 contains 14 residues. Germline trimming cut 4 bases from V and 6 bases from J; bases unmatched to any gene: 6. CDR3 region: CASSTSLAAGELFF. The CDR3, as DNA: TGCGCCAGCAGCACCTCGCTAGCGGCCGGGGAGCTGTTTTTT.

This clone appeared a few times. The chain joins TRBV5-1 to TRBJ2-1, with 8 bases matching TRBD2. Germline CDR1 reads SGHRS; CDR2 reads YFSETQ. The CDR3 length is 13 residues. V trimming: 3 bases; J trimming: 9 bases; junction bases outside the gene matches: 5. CDR3: CASSSGGFAEQFF. CDR3 DNA sequence: TGCGCCAGCAGCTCGGGGGGGTTCGCTGAGCAGTTCTTC.

V usage is TRBV5-6 and J usage is TRBJ2-5, with D perhaps TRBD1 (6 bases). This CDR3 contains 16 residues. Germline V gene lookup returns CDR1 SGHDT and CDR2 YYEEEE. Trimming left V 0 bases short and J 5 bases short, with 17 bases between. The CDR3, as DNA: TGTGCCAGCAGCTTGGGTTGGACAGCGGAGGTGGAGACCCAGTACTTC. This gives the protein CASSLGWTAEVETQYF.

In DNA, the CDR3 is TGTGCCAGCAGCTTAGCGGGGACTAGCGGGAAGATGCAGTTCTTC. Translated: CASSLAGTSGKMQFF. The V and J genes are TRBV7-9 and TRBJ2-1; 13 bases line up with TRBD2. The J segment lost 12 bases and the V segment lost 0 bases, leaving 5 bases of the junction unmatched. This CDR3 has 15 residues. CDR1 and CDR2 from the germline V gene are SEHNR and FQNEAQ (reference sequence). Full variable domain (missing parts from reference TRBV7-9 and TRBJ2-1): DTGVSQNPRHKITKRGQNVTFRCDPISEHNRLYWYRQTLGQGPEFLTYFQNEAQLEKSRLLSDRFSAERPKGSFSTLEIQRTEQGDSAMYLCASSLAGTSGKMQFFGPGTRLTVL.

This clone was seen only once. The V and J genes are TRBV24-1 and TRBJ2-1, with 7 bases that match TRBD1. J lost 3 bases, V lost 3 bases, and 7 bases had no gene match. The CDR3 spans 16 residues. CDR1 KGHDR and CDR2 SFDVKD come from the germline V gene. The CDR3 protein is CATSDPDRVLYNEQFF. The CDR3 region has the DNA TGTGCCACCAGTGATCCCGACAGGGTGCTCTACAATGAGCAGTTCTTC.

The gene calls are TRBV2 and TRBJ2-1, with TRBD2 matching over 9 bases. J lost 2 bases, V lost 5 bases, and 4 bases had no gene match. The germline V gene has CDR1 SNHLY and CDR2 FYNNEI. CDR3 length: 15 amino acids. The CDR3 DNA sequence: TGTGCCAGCAGTCTGACTAGCGGAGCCTACAATGAGCAGTTCTTC. Its protein is CASSLTSGAYNEQFF.

The chain links TRBV28 to TRBJ1-5; TRBD1 is a possible D gene (6 bases). V was cut by 7 bases and J by 5 bases, with 12 bases left in between. This CDR3 has 13 amino acids. Germline-derived CDR1 and CDR2 are MDHEN and SYDVKM. The CDR3 coding sequence is TGTGCCAGCACCGGGACAATTCATCAGCCCCAGCATTTT. Residues: CASTGTIHQPQHF.

This chain connects TRBV2 to TRBJ1-4; 8 bases are a match to TRBD1. Germline trimming cut 7 bases from V and 8 bases from J; bases unmatched to any gene: 12. Per the germline V gene, CDR1 is SNHLY and CDR2 is FYNNEI. This CDR3 has 15 amino acids. CDR3 DNA sequence: TGTGCCAGCAACCCACGGACAGGGCTGGGAGAAAAACTGTTTTTT. Translation: CASNPRTGLGEKLFF.

CDR3 residues: CASSLRLAGRTDTQYF. In DNA form, the CDR3 reads TGTGCCAGCAGCTTAAGGCTAGCGGGGCGCACAGATACGCAGTATTTT. The chain recombines TRBV7-6 with TRBJ2-3; TRBD2 aligns across 9 bases. The CDR3 is made up of 16 amino acids. V gave up 2 bases and J gave up 1 base; unmatched junction bases: 4. The V gene's germline CDR1 is SGHVS and CDR2 FNYEAQ.

This rearrangement joins TRBV9 to TRBJ2-1, with 8 bases identical to TRBD2. The CDR3 extends over 15 amino acids. CDR1 and CDR2 from the germline V gene are SGDLS and YYNGEE. J was trimmed by 6 bases and V by 0 bases; bases with no gene match: 5. CDR3 residues: CASSVVGGASNEQFF. For the CDR3, the DNA is TGTGCCAGCAGCGTAGTCGGGGGGGCCTCCAATGAGCAGTTCTTC.

The rearrangement joins TRBV15 to TRBJ1-5; D is possibly TRBD1 (5 bases). The CDR3 sequence is 14 residues long. CDR1 and CDR2 from the germline V gene are LNHNV and YYDKDF (reference sequence). V lost 5 bases and J 7 bases, leaving 15 bases between the germline ends. CDR3 sequence (DNA): TGTGCCACCAGCGGGGGGGGGAATAGGCAGCCCCAGCATTTT. Amino acids: CATSGGGNRQPQHF.

This clone was found once. The V gene is TRBV24-1, the J gene TRBJ2-6; the match to TRBD1 covers 9 bases. The CDR3 totals 19 residues. V dropped 5 bases and J dropped 0; count of bases not matched to a gene: 10. The V gene's germline CDR1 is KGHDR and CDR2 SFDVKD. CDR3 sequence: CATSASLGQGPSGANVLTF. In DNA, the CDR3 is TGTGCCACCAGTGCTTCACTAGGACAGGGGCCCTCTGGGGCCAACGTCCTGACTTTC.

The J gene is TRBJ2-2, the V gene TRBV4-2, with TRBD2 matching over 10 bases. Germline loops: CDR1 LGHNA, CDR2 YNFKEQ. The V segment lost 2 bases and the J segment 7 bases; nucleotides outside the gene matches: 7. The CDR3 is 16 residues long. CDR3 residues: CASSQLAGGRVGELFF. CDR3 DNA sequence: TGTGCCAGCAGCCAATTAGCGGGGGGCCGAGTCGGGGAGCTGTTTTTT.

The chain carries TRBV6-5 and TRBJ1-1; D ambiguous. In germline, CDR1 is MNHEY, CDR2 SVGAGI. The CDR3 runs to 12 residues. V lost 11 bases and J 4 bases, leaving 14 bases between the germline ends. Here the CDR3 DNA reads TGTGCCTCAATTCCTGGAGGCACTGAAGCTTTCTTT. This encodes CASIPGGTEAFF.

This clone was observed a few times. This sequence joins TRBV7-9 and TRBJ2-5; 8 nucleotides match TRBD1. This CDR3 comprises 15 residues. The germline V gene encodes CDR1 SEHNR and CDR2 FQNEAQ (reference sequence). Trimming cost V 5 bases and J 2 bases; bases outside gene matches: 7. The CDR3 nucleotides read TGTGCCAGCAGCCCAAGACAGGGGACTCAAGAGACCCAGTACTTC. This sequence encodes CASSPRQGTQETQYF.

The V call is TRBV23-1, the J call TRBJ1-4, with D maybe TRBD1 (5 bases). TRBV23-1 falls under the ORF class, with uncertain function. Trimming left V 0 bases short and J 8 bases short, with 13 bases between. The CDR3 is 15 residues long. CDR3 in DNA: TGCGCCAGCAGTCAATCGTACCACGGGGGGGAAAAACTGTTTTTT. Residues: CASSQSYHGGEKLFF.

This chain joins TRBV3-1 (or the pseudogene TRBV3-2) and TRBJ1-1; no clear D. This CDR3 has 13 residues. The germline V and J ends were trimmed by 0 bases and 1 base, with 3 bases remaining between them. CDR1 and CDR2 (germline): LGHDT, YNNKEL (reference sequence). The DNA of the CDR3 is TGTGCCAGCAGCCAAGAGAGGAACACTGAAGCTTTCTTT. Translating it yields CASSQERNTEAFF.

The V gene is TRBV5-1, the J gene TRBJ2-3; D perhaps matches TRBD1 (8 bases). The V and J ends lost 1 base and 4 bases respectively, with 10 bases between them. The germline gives CDR1 SGHRS, CDR2 YFSETQ. The CDR3 sequence is 14 residues long. CDR3 sequence: CASSLTGGADTQYF. DNA for the CDR3: TGCGCCAGCAGCTTGACAGGGGGGGCAGATACGCAGTATTTT.

The chain uses TRBV19 and TRBJ1-2; D is possibly TRBD1 (5 bases). Germline V gene sequence: CDR1 LNHDA, CDR2 SQIVND (reference sequence). Trimming stripped 9 bases from V and 2 bases from J, with 10 bases between. The CDR3 spans 12 residues. Here the CDR3 reads CASLAGNYGYTF. CDR3 coding DNA: TGTGCCAGCCTGGCAGGGAACTATGGCTACACCTTC.

The genes are TRBV5-1 and TRBJ1-5, with TRBD1 matching 8 bases. The CDR3 has 15 amino acids. The V and J ends lost 4 bases and 3 bases, in that order; junction bases with no gene match: 6. The germline V gene encodes CDR1 SGHRS and CDR2 YFSETQ. The CDR3 is CASSVGQALNQPQHF. CDR3 sequence (DNA): TGCGCCAGCAGCGTGGGACAGGCCCTCAATCAGCCCCAGCATTTT.

This rearrangement joins TRBV27 to TRBJ1-6; possibly TRBD1 for D (5 bases). This CDR3 is built from 14 residues. Germline lookup yields CDR1 MNHEY and CDR2 SMNVEV (reference sequence). V gave up 3 bases and J gave up 8 bases, with 11 bases separating them. This chain's CDR3 is CASSFQGRDSPLHF. The CDR3 nucleotides read TGTGCCAGCAGTTTTCAGGGTAGGGATTCACCCCTCCACTTT.

Comment on this clone: The junction shows a germline mismatch at one end, possibly a read error. V and J are TRBV2 and TRBJ2-2, with a weak D call TRBD1 (6 bases). In germline, CDR1 is SNHLY, CDR2 FYNNEI. This CDR3 has 15 residues. In DNA form, the CDR3 reads TGTGCCAGCAGTAAAGCGGACAGTGGCACCGGGGAGCTGTTTTTT. This translates into CASSKADSGTGELFF.